The sequence of this TCR beta chain was determined in a study of identical twins. Healthy Caucasian individuals made up all the donors. V dropped 3 bases and J dropped 6 bases, with 9 bases sitting between them. The germline CDR1 and CDR2 sequences are SEHNR and FQNEAQ (reference sequence). The CDR3 totals 14 residues. As for this clonotype: Its antigen is currently unknown.

Each CDR3 protein gets one entry after TCRdb re-called the 5' RACE reads with MiXCR. Here the sample spans 510,000 or so distinct CDR3 sequences, 15% being singletons. Study-wide results and caveats: Modelling approaches yielded underestimates of out-of-frame TCR alpha sharing between monozygotic twins. Reduced insertions were recorded for abundant cord blood beta clonotypes, with no such pattern in memory repertoires.

This sample was shared with a second study, whose subject was yellow fever vaccine responses in identical twins.

The chain links TRBV7-9 to TRBJ1-6; no clear D gene. This sequence was found in a young woman in good health. The specimen sequenced was CD4+ T cells sorted from blood. CDR3 protein: CASSFSQLNSPLHF. In DNA, the CDR3 is TGTGCCAGCAGCTTTTCACAGCTTAATTCACCCCTCCACTTT.